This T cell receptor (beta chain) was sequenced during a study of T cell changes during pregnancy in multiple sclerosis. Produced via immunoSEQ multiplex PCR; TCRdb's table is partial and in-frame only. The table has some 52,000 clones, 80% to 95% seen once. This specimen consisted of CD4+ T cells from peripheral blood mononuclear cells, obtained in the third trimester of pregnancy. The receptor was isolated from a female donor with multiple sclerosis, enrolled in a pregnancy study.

In nucleotides, the CDR3 is TGTGCCAGCAGTTTATCGGCAGGGGGGAACACTGAAGCTTTCTTT. Its translation: CASSLSAGGNTEAFF. V is TRBV27 and J is TRBJ1-1; 7 bases are shared with TRBD1. This CDR3 comprises 15 residues. J gave up 1 base and V 0 bases, and 2 bases lay outside the gene matches. Per the germline V gene, CDR1 is MNHEY and CDR2 is SMNVEV (reference sequence).